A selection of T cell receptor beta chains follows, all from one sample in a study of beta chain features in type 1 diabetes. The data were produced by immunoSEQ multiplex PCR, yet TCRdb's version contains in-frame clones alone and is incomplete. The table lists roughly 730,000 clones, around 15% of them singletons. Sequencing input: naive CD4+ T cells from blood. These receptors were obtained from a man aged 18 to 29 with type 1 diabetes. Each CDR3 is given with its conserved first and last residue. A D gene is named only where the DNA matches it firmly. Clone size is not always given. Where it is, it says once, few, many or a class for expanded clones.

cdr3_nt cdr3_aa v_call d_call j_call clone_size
TGTGCCAGCAGACTCACTGGAGGGCCGTGGGAGACCCAGTACTTC CASRLTGGPWETQYF TRBV27 . TRBJ2-5 .
TGTGCCATACGCTCCACAGGGGACACTGAAGCTTTCTTT CAIRSTGDTEAFF TRBV10-3 TRBD1 TRBJ1-1 .
TGTGCCAGCAGCTTGGCTGGGACAGCCCCAGATACGCAGTATTTT CASSLAGTAPDTQYF TRBV5-4 TRBD1 TRBJ2-3 .
TGTGCCATCAGTAACCGGGACAGGGTAGGCTATGGCTACACCTTC CAISNRDRVGYGYTF TRBV10-3 TRBD1 TRBJ1-2 few
TGTGCCAGCAGTTTGAACACCATATATTTT CASSLNTIYF TRBV27 . TRBJ1-3 few
TGCAGCGTGGAGGGGGTTTCAGGGGCTTTCTTT CSVEGVSGAFF TRBV29-1 . TRBJ1-1 .
TGCGCCAGCAGTCAACCCCCGGACACGTTCTATGGCTACACCTTC CASSQPPDTFYGYTF TRBV23-1 . TRBJ1-2 few
TGTGCCAGCAGTTTATATGTCAACTATGGCTACACCTTC CASSLYVNYGYTF TRBV27 . TRBJ1-2 .
TGTGCCAGCAGTTACGAAGGCAGCTTCTCCTACGAGCAGTACTTC CASSYEGSFSYEQYF TRBV6-6 . TRBJ2-7 .
TGTGCCAGCAGCGTATCCTCAGGGGCAAAACTGTTTTTT CASSVSSGAKLFF TRBV9 . TRBJ1-4 few
TGCGCCAGCAGTCAAACGACAGGGATGGCCTACGAGCAGTACTTC CASSQTTGMAYEQYF TRBV23-1 TRBD1 TRBJ2-7 few
TGCGCCAGCAGCCTAATCCAGCGGGACTATGGCTACACCTTC CASSLIQRDYGYTF TRBV4-1 . TRBJ1-2 .
TGTGCCAGCAGTGACGGCCTGGGCGGCGAGCAGTACTTC CASSDGLGGEQYF TRBV2 . TRBJ2-7 .
TGTGCCAGCAGTTTATCGGGGGGAGGCGGCTACACCTTC CASSLSGGGGYTF TRBV27 . TRBJ1-2 .
TGTGCCAGCAGTGAAACCGGGACAGGGTTCGATACGCAGTATTTT CASSETGTGFDTQYF TRBV7-3 TRBD1 TRBJ2-3 .
TGTGCCAGCAGTTTACAGGGGGGCACAGATACGCAGTATTTT CASSLQGGTDTQYF TRBV9 TRBD1 TRBJ2-3 .
TGCAGCGTTGCCCGGTATGGGCGGGGGTACACAGATACGCAGTATTTT CSVARYGRGYTDTQYF TRBV29-1 TRBD2 TRBJ2-3 .
TGCAGCGTTGGAACTAACAGGGGGCAAGAGACCCAGTACTTC CSVGTNRGQETQYF TRBV29-1 TRBD1 TRBJ2-5 .
TGTGCCAGCAGCCCGAGGGACTCCCGGCATGGCTACACCTTC CASSPRDSRHGYTF TRBV5-4 . TRBJ1-2 .
TGTGCCTGGAGAGGAGAGTTCATCACTGAAGCTTTCTTT CAWRGEFITEAFF TRBV30 . TRBJ1-1 few
TGTGCCTGGAGTTCCGGGACTAGCGGGGGAAATGAGCAGTTCTTC CAWSSGTSGGNEQFF TRBV30 TRBD2 TRBJ2-1 .
TGTGCCAGCAGTTACGGACAGGGGGCGAATGAGCAGTTCTTC CASSYGQGANEQFF TRBV6-6 TRBD1 TRBJ2-1 .
TGTGCCAGCAGTCAATTGACAGTCAATCAGCCCCAGCATTTT CASSQLTVNQPQHF TRBV28 . TRBJ1-5 few
TGTGCCAGCAGTGTCGGGCAGGCTAATTCACCCCTCCACTTT CASSVGQANSPLHF TRBV2 . TRBJ1-6 few
TGCAGCACCCCGACAGGGTTTAGCTATGGCTACACCTTC CSTPTGFSYGYTF TRBV29-1 TRBD1 TRBJ1-2 .
TGTGCCAGCAGCCCGACTACCACGTGGGGCTACACCTTC CASSPTTTWGYTF TRBV27 . TRBJ1-2 few
TGTGCCAGCATACCGGGACAGGGTAATCTTGAGCAGTTCTTC CASIPGQGNLEQFF TRBV7-9 TRBD1 TRBJ2-1 few
TGCGCCAGCAGTGAGACTGGTAATGAGCAGTTCTTC CASSETGNEQFF TRBV10-1 . TRBJ2-1 few
TGTGCCAGCAGTTCATTTGCCCCTATAGCCCACGAGCAGTACTTC CASSSFAPIAHEQYF TRBV6-5 . TRBJ2-7 few
TGCGCCAGCAGCCGAGACCTCGGGGGCAATCACGGGCCCCAGCATTTT CASSRDLGGNHGPQHF TRBV4-1 . TRBJ1-5 .
TGTGCCAGCAGCCCCCGGGACGGCTTCGGGGAAAAACTGTTTTTT CASSPRDGFGEKLFF TRBV7-8 . TRBJ1-4 few